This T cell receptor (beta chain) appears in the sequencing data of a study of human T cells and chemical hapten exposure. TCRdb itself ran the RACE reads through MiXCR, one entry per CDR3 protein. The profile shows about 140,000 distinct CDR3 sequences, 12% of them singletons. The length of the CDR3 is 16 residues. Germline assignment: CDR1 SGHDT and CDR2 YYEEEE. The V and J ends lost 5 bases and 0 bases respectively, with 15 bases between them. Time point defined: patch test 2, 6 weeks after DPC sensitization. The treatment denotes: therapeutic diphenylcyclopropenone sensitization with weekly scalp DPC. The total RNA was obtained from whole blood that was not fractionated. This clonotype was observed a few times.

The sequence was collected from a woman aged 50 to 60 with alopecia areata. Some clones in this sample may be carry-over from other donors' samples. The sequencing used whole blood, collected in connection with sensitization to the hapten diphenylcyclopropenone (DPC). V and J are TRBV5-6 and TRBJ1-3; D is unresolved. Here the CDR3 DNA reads TGTGCCAGCAGACCGGGAGAGGTTGGCTCTGGAAACACCATATATTTT. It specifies CASRPGEVGSGNTIYF. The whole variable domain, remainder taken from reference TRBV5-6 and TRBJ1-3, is DAGVTQSPTHLIKTRGQQVTLRCSPKSGHDTVSWYQQALGQGPQFIFQYYEEEERQRGNFPDRFSGHQFPNYSSELNVNALLLGDSALYLCASRPGEVGSGNTIYFGEGSWLTVV.